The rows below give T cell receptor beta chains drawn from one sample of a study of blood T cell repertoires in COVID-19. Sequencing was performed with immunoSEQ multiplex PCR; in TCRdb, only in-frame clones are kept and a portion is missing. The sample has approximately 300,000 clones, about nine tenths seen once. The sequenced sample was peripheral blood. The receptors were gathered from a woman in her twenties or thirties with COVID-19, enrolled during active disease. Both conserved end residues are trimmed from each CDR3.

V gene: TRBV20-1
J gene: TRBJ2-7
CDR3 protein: SAPTGYEQY

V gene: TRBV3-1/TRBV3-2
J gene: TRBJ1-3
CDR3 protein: ASSQLDRSRNTIY

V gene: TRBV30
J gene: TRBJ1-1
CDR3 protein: AWSVVGGTEAF

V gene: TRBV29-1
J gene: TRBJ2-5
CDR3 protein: SFGQGETQY

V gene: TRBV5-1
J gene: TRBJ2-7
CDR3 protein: ASRGASGRSSEQY

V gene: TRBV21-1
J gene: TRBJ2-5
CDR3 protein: ASSKRGDREETQY

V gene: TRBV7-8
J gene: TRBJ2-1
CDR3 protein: ASSGPGGNEQF

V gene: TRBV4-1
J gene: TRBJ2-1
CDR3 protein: ASSQVGGGGASDNEQF

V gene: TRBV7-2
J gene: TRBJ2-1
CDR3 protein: ASSITTGSSYNEQF

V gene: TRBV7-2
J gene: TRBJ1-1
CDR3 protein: ASSDRASMNTEAF

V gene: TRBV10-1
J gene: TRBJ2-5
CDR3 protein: ASSDGRTSAQETQY

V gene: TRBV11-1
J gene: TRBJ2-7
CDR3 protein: ASSSRDRGPYEQY

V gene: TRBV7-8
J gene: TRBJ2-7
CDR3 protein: ASTKGGQGLREQY

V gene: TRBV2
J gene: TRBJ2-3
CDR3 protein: ASSTGTQY

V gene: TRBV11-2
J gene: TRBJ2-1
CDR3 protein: ASRPTGGSGNEQF

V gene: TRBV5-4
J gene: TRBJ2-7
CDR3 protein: ASSLGLAGVEQY

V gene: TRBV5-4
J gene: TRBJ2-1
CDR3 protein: ASSTGTGPYEQF

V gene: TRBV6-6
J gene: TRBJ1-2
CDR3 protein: ASSYSHGQGVYT

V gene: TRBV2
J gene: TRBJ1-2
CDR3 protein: ASSLQGLANYGYT

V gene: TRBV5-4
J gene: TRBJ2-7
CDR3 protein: ASKAGLWEDEQY

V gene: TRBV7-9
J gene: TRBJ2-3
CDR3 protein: ASTRTGSTDTQY

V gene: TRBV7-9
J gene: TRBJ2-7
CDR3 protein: ASSPRGEGGFYEQY

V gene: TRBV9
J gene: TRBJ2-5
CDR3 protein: ASSPTSGSRTQY

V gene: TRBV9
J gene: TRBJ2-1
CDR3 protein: ASSPRTGPGNEQF

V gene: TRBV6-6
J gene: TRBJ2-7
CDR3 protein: ASSYSGRDYEQY

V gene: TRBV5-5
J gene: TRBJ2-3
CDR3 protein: ASSRDRGQSDTQY

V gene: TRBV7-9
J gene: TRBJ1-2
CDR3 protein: ASSVDSTNYGYT

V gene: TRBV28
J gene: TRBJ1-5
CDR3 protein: ASSPPGSSNQPQH

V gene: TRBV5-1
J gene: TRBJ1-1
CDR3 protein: ASSPRRENTEAF

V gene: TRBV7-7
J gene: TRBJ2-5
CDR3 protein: ASSLGTSGIETQY

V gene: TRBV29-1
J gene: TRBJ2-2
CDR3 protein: SVETGTSESGELF

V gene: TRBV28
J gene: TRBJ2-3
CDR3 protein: ASSSDRGLKDTQY

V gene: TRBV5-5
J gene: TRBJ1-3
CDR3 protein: ASSFTGTGNTIY

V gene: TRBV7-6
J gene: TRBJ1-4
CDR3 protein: ASSARDRGQLNEKLF

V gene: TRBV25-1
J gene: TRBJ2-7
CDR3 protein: ASSAEGRYEQY

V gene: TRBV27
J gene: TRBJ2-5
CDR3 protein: ASSPVLRGETQY

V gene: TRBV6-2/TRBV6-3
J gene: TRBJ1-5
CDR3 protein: ASSTQDQPQH

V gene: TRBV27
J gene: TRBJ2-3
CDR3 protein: ASSSILGQGDADTQY

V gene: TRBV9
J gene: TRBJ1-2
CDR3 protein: ASSGTRQGDYT

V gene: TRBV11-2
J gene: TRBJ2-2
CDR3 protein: AGSITGIAGELF

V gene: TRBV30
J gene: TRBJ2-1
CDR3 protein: AWSPGTSGRARNEQF

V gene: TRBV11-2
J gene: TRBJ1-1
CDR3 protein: ASSFSGGNTEAF

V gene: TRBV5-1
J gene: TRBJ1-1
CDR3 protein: ASSLDRNTEAF

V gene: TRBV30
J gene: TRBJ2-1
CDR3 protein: AWTKGQGTYNEQF

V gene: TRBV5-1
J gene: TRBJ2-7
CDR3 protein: ASSQSPGQGTYEQY

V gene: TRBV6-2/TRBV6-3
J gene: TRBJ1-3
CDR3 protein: ASSYPGRGLY

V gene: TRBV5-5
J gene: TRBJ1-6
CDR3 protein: ASSSLDRGRGTPLH

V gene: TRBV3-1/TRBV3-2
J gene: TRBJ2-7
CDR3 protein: ASSLNRGYEQY

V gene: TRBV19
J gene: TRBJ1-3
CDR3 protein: ASRWDSSASGNTIY

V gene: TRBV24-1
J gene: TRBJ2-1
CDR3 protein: ATSDPLAGPDVNEQF

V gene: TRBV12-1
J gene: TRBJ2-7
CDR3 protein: ASSTPPNQTSGNFYEQY

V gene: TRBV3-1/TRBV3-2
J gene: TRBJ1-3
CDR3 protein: ASSPNGLSGNTIY

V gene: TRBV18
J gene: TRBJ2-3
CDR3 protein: ASSPGGLVPY

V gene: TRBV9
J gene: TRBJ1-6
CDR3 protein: ASSADYQFH

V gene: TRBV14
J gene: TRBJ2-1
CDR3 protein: ASSQVLAGGHKVYNEQF

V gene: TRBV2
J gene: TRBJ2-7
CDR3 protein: AIKIGGRNEQY

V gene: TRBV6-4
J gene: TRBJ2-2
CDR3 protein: ASRILGGAGELF

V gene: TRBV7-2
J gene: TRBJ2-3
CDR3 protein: ASSSTTSGRREDTQY

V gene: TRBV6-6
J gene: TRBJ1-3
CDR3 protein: ASFLGAYSGNTIY